A single sample gave rise to the 25 T cell receptor beta chains below, sequenced in a study of CD8 T cells in ankylosing spondylitis. TCRdb redid the calling of the 5' RACE reads with MiXCR, one entry per CDR3 protein. This sample has about 220,000 distinct CDR3 sequences, with approximately 7.3% found just once. Broader study findings: Within ankylosing spondylitis blood, a TCR beta motif made up of seven to nine highly homologous variants appeared to be characteristic.

These TCRs' antigens remain unknown. Source material: blood, either unsorted or a sorted T cell fraction (not recorded which). The receptor set was obtained from a male donor with ankylosing spondylitis.

This clonotype has at least ten counts. The DNA for the CDR3 is TGTGCCAGCAGCCAGAGGACTAGCGGGAGATTCAATCGCTACGAGCAGTACTTC. Encoded protein: CASSQRTSGRFNRYEQYF. V usage is TRBV3-1 and J usage is TRBJ2-7; 13 positions match TRBD2. Trimming cost V 3 bases and J 3 bases; bases outside gene matches: 11. CDR3 length equals 18 residues. Germline V gene data show CDR1 as LGHDT and CDR2 as YNNKEL (reference sequence).

Of note for this clonotype: Germline is not matched at one junction end, which may reflect a read error. The rearrangement uses TRBV5-5 and TRBJ2-1; D is undetermined. This CDR3 is built from 13 residues. Germline CDR1 is SGHKS and CDR2 is YYEKEE (reference sequence). The CDR3 region is CSSSLALNNEQFF. In DNA, the CDR3 is TGTTCCAGCAGCTTGGCCCTGAACAATGAGCAGTTCTTC. Full variable domain (remainder filled in from reference TRBV5-5 and TRBJ2-1): DAGVTQSPTHLIKTRGQQVTLRCSPISGHKSVSWYQQVLGQGPQFIFQYYEKEERGRGNFPDRFSARQFPNYSSELNVNALLLGDSALYLCSSSLALNNEQFFGPGTRLTVL.

The sample holds many counts of this clonotype. This sequence joins TRBV7-6 and TRBJ2-7; a possible D gene is TRBD2 (6 bases). This CDR3 contains 15 residues. The V and J ends lost 3 bases and 4 bases respectively, with 16 bases between them. Germline-derived CDR1 and CDR2 are SGHVS and FNYEAQ. The CDR3 DNA is TGTGCCAGCAGCTTCCGACTAGAGAATCCTTACGAGCAGTACTTC. This gives the protein CASSFRLENPYEQYF.

In its sample, this clonotype was seen many times. The junction departs from germline at one end; a sequencing error may be responsible. This chain joins TRBV10-1 and TRBJ2-7; unclear D gene. Germline V gene data show CDR1 as WNHNN and CDR2 as SYGVQD (reference sequence). The CDR3 loop spans 12 amino acids. The CDR3 here is CASSESSYEQYF. The CDR3, as DNA: TGTGCCAGCAGCGAGAGCTCCTACGAGCAGTACTTC.

The chain uses TRBV5-1 and TRBJ2-7; possibly TRBD1 for D (5 bases). Germline V CDR1 and CDR2: SGHRS, YFSETQ. This CDR3 region has 14 residues. V lost 0 bases, J lost 0 bases, and 7 bases lay in between. CDR3 sequence reads: CASSLAGHSYEQYF. DNA of the CDR3: TGCGCCAGCAGCTTGGCAGGGCACTCCTACGAGCAGTACTTC.

This clonotype came up a few times. The chain combines TRBV5-5 with TRBJ2-7; D is uncertain. The CDR3 loop spans 14 amino acids. In germline, CDR1 is SGHKS, CDR2 YYEKEE (reference sequence). The germline V and J ends were trimmed by 0 bases and 2 bases, with 9 bases remaining between them. Written as DNA, the CDR3 is TGTGCCAGCAGCTTGGAGCTCACAACCTACGAGCAGTACTTC. Protein product: CASSLELTTYEQYF.

This clonotype came up many times. The DNA for the CDR3 is TGTGCCAGCAGTTTATTCTTGCAGGATGGCTACACCTTC. Protein: CASSLFLQDGYTF. The chain joins TRBV28 to TRBJ1-2; D uncertain. Looked up from germline, CDR1 is MDHEN and CDR2 is SYDVKM. This CDR3 is 13 amino acids long. The V end was cut by 1 base, the J end by 6 bases, with 9 bases between.

This clonotype was recorded a few times. The chain carries TRBV30 and TRBJ2-7; TRBD1 aligns across 11 bases. CDR1 and CDR2 (germline): GTSNPN, SVGIG (reference sequence). The CDR3 totals 13 residues. V trimming: 4 bases; J trimming: 5 bases; junction bases outside the gene matches: 4. CDR3 coding DNA: TGTGCCTGGAATACGGGACAGGGGGACGAGCAGTACTTC. Protein: CAWNTGQGDEQYF.

This clonotype was found many times. The V gene is TRBV25-1, the J gene TRBJ2-7; TRBD2 agrees at 7 bases. CDR3 size: 18 residues. Germline loops: CDR1 MGHDK, CDR2 SYGVNS. The V segment lost 4 bases and the J segment 0 bases; nucleotides outside the gene matches: 15. CDR3 sequence (DNA): TGTGCCAGCAGTGGGGAGGGCCTTCGGGGCCACAGCTCCTACGAGCAGTACTTC. Its protein is CASSGEGLRGHSSYEQYF.

This clonotype was seen at least ten times. The chain links TRBV15 to TRBJ2-1, with unresolved D. The V end was cut by 1 base, the J end by 3 bases, with 7 bases between. There are 14 residues in the CDR3. The germline V gene has CDR1 LNHNV and CDR2 YYDKDF (reference sequence). The CDR3: CATSRVDGYNEQFF. The CDR3 DNA sequence: TGTGCCACCAGCAGAGTGGACGGCTACAATGAGCAGTTCTTC.

This clonotype was seen ten or more times. The rearrangement uses TRBV7-2 and TRBJ2-1; no clear D gene. The ends were cut back, 5 bases at V and 0 bases at J, with 14 bases in the middle. Germline lookup yields CDR1 SGHTA and CDR2 FQGNSA. The CDR3 extends over 16 amino acids. CDR3 DNA sequence: TGTGCCAGCAGCCTAGACTTGGCGAGCTCCTACAATGAGCAGTTCTTC. As protein: CASSLDLASSYNEQFF.

This clonotype has just a few counts. The chain is built from TRBV6-5 and TRBJ1-2; 9 bases line up with TRBD1. CDR1 and CDR2 (germline): MNHEY, SVGAGI. V lost 2 bases to trimming and J lost 7 bases; unmatched junction nucleotides: 11. This CDR3 region has 16 residues. CDR3 nucleotide sequence: TGTGCCAGCAGTTACCACCCCGAGACAGGGGGAAGTGGCTACACCTTC. This codes for CASSYHPETGGSGYTF.

This clonotype has more than one count but fewer than ten. This chain uses TRBV13 with TRBJ2-3, with 7 positions matching TRBD1. The V gene end was trimmed by 4 bases and the J gene end by 4 bases; junction bases not matched to a gene: 11. The length of the CDR3 is 16 residues. CDR1 is PRHDT, CDR2 FYEKMQ, per germline (reference sequence). The CDR3 DNA sequence: TGTGCCAGCAGCTCCGACAGGGTTGGGGATGCAGATACGCAGTATTTT. This encodes CASSSDRVGDADTQYF. The whole variable domain, filled in from reference TRBV13 and TRBJ2-3, reads AAGVIQSPRHLIKEKRETATLKCYPIPRHDTVYWYQQGPGQDPQFLISFYEKMQSDKGSIPDRFSAQQFSDYHSELNMSSLELGDSALYFCASSSDRVGDADTQYFGPGTRLTVL.

This clonotype occurred many times. This sequence joins TRBV28 and TRBJ2-7; D gene unclear. Looked up from germline, CDR1 is MDHEN and CDR2 is SYDVKM. V was trimmed by 6 bases and J by 1 base, leaving 16 bases between them. The length of the CDR3 is 15 residues. CDR3 amino acids: CASSLGRLPSYEQYF. The CDR3 nucleotides read TGTGCCAGCAGCTTAGGACGTCTCCCGTCCTACGAGCAGTACTTC.

This clonotype came up many times. This chain joins TRBV20-1 and TRBJ1-5; no reliable D call. CDR1 and CDR2 from the germline V gene are DFQATT and SNEGSKA (reference sequence). CDR3 length: 15 residues. The V gene lost 1 base and the J gene lost 1 base, with 11 bases spanning the gap. The CDR3 is CSARAGPLSNQPQHF. The CDR3 DNA is TGCAGTGCTAGAGCAGGACCCCTCAGCAATCAGCCCCAGCATTTT.

Ten or more counts support this clonotype. V gene TRBV4-1 combines with J gene TRBJ2-7; the match to TRBD1 covers 8 bases. This CDR3 region has 14 residues. Trimming took 1 base from V and 3 from J; bases not matched to a gene: 2. The germline V gene encodes CDR1 MGHRA and CDR2 YSYEKL. CDR3: CASSQVDRVYEQYF. In DNA, the CDR3 is TGCGCCAGCAGCCAAGTGGACAGGGTCTACGAGCAGTACTTC.

The rearrangement links TRBV24-1 to TRBJ2-5, with D tentatively TRBD2 (6 bases). This CDR3 has 17 amino acids. Looked up from germline, CDR1 is KGHDR and CDR2 is SFDVKD. V was shortened by 1 base and J by 5 bases, with 19 bases between the two germline ends. The DNA of the CDR3 is TGTGCCACCAGTGATTTTGGTGCGTGGGGGGAGTCGGAGACCCAGTACTTC. Translated, it gives CATSDFGAWGESETQYF.

The CDR3 protein is CASSQVSASNQPQHF. As DNA, the CDR3 is TGTGCCAGCAGCCAAGTATCCGCTAGCAATCAGCCCCAGCATTTT. This sequence joins TRBV4-2 and TRBJ1-5; D gene unclear. The CDR3 is 15 residues long. In germline, CDR1 is LGHNA, CDR2 YNFKEQ. Trimming stripped 1 base from V and 0 bases from J, with 7 bases between.

This clonotype was counted ten times or more. The J gene is TRBJ2-7, the V gene TRBV2; D tentatively reads TRBD1 or TRBD2 (6 bases each). This CDR3 contains 15 residues. The germline V and J ends were trimmed by 0 bases and 4 bases, with 13 bases remaining between them. Germline loops: CDR1 SNHLY, CDR2 FYNNEI. Here the CDR3 reads CASSEAYREVYEQYF. DNA for the CDR3: TGTGCCAGCAGTGAAGCCTACAGGGAGGTTTACGAGCAGTACTTC.

This clonotype came up many times. The chain has TRBV5-1 and TRBJ2-5, with D hard to call. The CDR3 loop spans 14 amino acids. Germline CDR1 is SGHRS and CDR2 is YFSETQ. The V and J ends lost 3 bases and 1 base respectively, with 10 bases between them. Here the CDR3 DNA reads TGCGCCAGCAGCTCGGATGAGATCCAAGAGACCCAGTACTTC. It is translated as CASSSDEIQETQYF.

This clonotype appeared a single time. This clone may be a read error of a much larger clone one base away. The chain has TRBV12-3 or TRBV12-4 and TRBJ2-2, with a weak D call TRBD1 (6 bases). The CDR3 sequence is 15 residues long. CDR3 in amino acids: CTSSFDGTYTGELFF. DNA of the CDR3: TGTACCAGCAGTTTTGACGGGACATATACCGGGGAGCTGTTTTTT.

Ten or more counts support this clonotype. This chain joins TRBV7-9 and TRBJ2-3; possible D gene TRBD2, 6 bases. Germline assignment: CDR1 SEHNR and CDR2 FQNEAQ (reference sequence). Trimming took 5 bases from V and 2 from J, leaving 14 bases between them. CDR3 length: 15 residues. CDR3 in DNA: TGTGCCAGCAGCACAGACCGGGACTCCACAGATACGCAGTATTTT. Translation: CASSTDRDSTDTQYF.

This clonotype was observed many times. CDR3 DNA: TGTGCCAGCAGCTTTAGTGGGGCAGCCACTGAAGCTTTCTTT. Protein: CASSFSGAATEAFF. This chain joins TRBV7-6 and TRBJ1-1, with a possible D match to TRBD1 (5 bases). Trimming shortened V by 3 bases and J by 4 bases, and 12 bases separated the two germline ends. CDR3 length: 14 amino acids. From germline, CDR1 is SGHVS and CDR2 FNYEAQ.

The chain combines TRBV7-6 with TRBJ2-1; 8 positions match TRBD1. From germline, CDR1 is SGHVS and CDR2 FNYEAQ. V shed 1 base and J 8 bases; nucleotides not matched to a gene: 4. There are 14 residues in the CDR3. This chain's CDR3 is CASSLGGRGHEQFF. The DNA for the CDR3 is TGTGCCAGCAGCTTAGGGGGCAGGGGGCATGAGCAGTTCTTC.

The V gene is TRBV9, the J gene TRBJ1-6; perhaps TRBD1 as D (5 bases). The CDR3 contains 15 residues. V lost 0 bases, J lost 1 base, and 5 bases lay in between. Germline CDR1 and CDR2: SGDLS and YYNGEE. CDR3 region: CASSVGQSYNSPLHF. In DNA, the CDR3 is TGTGCCAGCAGCGTAGGACAGTCCTATAATTCACCCCTCCACTTT.